These 2 T cell receptor beta chains were sequenced from one sample in a study of patients and donors after allogeneic stem cell transplantation. Each CDR3 protein is one row after TCRdb ran MiXCR on the RT-PCR reads. Of about 960,000 distinct CDR3 sequences detected, roughly 17% appear once; the ten largest clones hold roughly 6%. Specimen: blood, either unsorted or a sorted T cell fraction (not recorded which). The receptors were gathered from a human donor who was either an allogeneic HSCT recipient or a stem cell or donor lymphocyte infusion donor (not recorded which). It is not recorded whose cells these are; they may come from a transplant donor.

The chain combines TRBV12-3 or TRBV12-4 with TRBJ1-5, with D uncertain. This CDR3 region has 15 residues. V lost 2 bases and J lost 5, with 13 bases in between. The CDR3 protein is CASSLFSGMDQPQHF. The CDR3 DNA is TGTGCCAGCAGTTTATTTTCGGGCATGGATCAGCCCCAGCATTTT.

In its sample, this clonotype was seen a few times. The V and J genes are TRBV7-2 and TRBJ1-2; a possible D gene is TRBD1 (5 bases). V was pared by 2 bases and J by 8 bases, with 18 bases between. Germline values: CDR1 SGHTA, CDR2 FQGNSA. There are 15 residues in the CDR3. The CDR3 nucleotides read TGTGCCAGCAGCTTAACCGCTGTCAGGGTGGAGGGCTACACCTTC. Its protein is CASSLTAVRVEGYTF.